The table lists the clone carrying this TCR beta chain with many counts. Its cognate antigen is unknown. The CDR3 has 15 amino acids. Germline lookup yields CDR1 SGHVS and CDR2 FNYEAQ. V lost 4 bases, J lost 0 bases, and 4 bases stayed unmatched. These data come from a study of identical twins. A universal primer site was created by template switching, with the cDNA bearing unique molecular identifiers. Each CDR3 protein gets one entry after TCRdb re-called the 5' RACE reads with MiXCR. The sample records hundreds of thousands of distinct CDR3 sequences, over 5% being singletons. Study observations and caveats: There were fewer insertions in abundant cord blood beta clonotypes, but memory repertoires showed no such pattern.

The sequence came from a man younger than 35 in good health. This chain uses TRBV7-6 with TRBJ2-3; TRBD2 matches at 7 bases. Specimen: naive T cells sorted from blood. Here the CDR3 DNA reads TGTGCCAGCAGCTCACTAGCGCCTAGCACAGATACGCAGTATTTT. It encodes CASSSLAPSTDTQYF.